This paragraph covers one TCR beta chain sequence. Its cognate antigen is unknown. V shed 4 bases and J 4 bases; nucleotides not matched to a gene: 4. This CDR3 is 16 amino acids long. Germline assignment: CDR1 SGHAT and CDR2 FQNNGV. These data are taken from a study of cytomegalovirus exposure and HLA in healthy donors. Study conclusions and caveats: There were several of the most significant clusters that appeared linked to common viral pathogens in a later analysis. The authors listed some 160 TCR beta chains as cytomegalovirus-associated. TCR association rates varied by HLA locus in a later analysis, with DRB1 highest and HLA-C lowest.

PCR used 60 Vbeta primers and 13 Jbeta primers. Measured with immunoSEQ multiplex PCR; TCRdb has only the in-frame clones, and not every one. The table records 150,000 to 200,000 clones, over 80% of them present only once. The study sampled nominally healthy donors, though unrecorded immune exposures were likely. The chain uses TRBV11-2 and TRBJ2-1; TRBD2 agrees at 13 bases. The sequenced sample was PBMCs. The clonotype was recovered from a man aged 50-59 years in good health and CMV-seropositive. In DNA, the CDR3 is TGTGCCAGCAGCTCCCTGACTAGCGGGGGGTACAATGAGCAGTTCTTC. As protein: CASSSLTSGGYNEQFF.